Listed here is a single TCR beta chain. Its antigen is unidentified. At collection, donors were nominally healthy, but unrecorded immune exposures were probable. There are 13 residues in the CDR3. V shed 5 bases and J 3 bases; nucleotides not matched to a gene: 2. Germline V gene sequence: CDR1 LNHDA, CDR2 SQIVND (reference sequence). The entry originates in a study of cytomegalovirus exposure and HLA in healthy donors. PCR involved 60 Vbeta and 13 Jbeta primers. Only in-frame clones appear in the TCRdb table, and some are missing; sequencing was by immunoSEQ multiplex PCR. This table has under 150,000 clones, roughly 77% appearing once. Whole-study results and caveats: A later analysis, which compared TCR beta chains of equal frequency, found the HLA-associated ones more clonally expanded.

The specimen was PBMCs. The chain couples TRBV19 to TRBJ2-3; 7 nucleotides align to TRBD1. This receptor was taken from a female donor in good health and CMV-seronegative. CDR3 nucleotides: TGTGCCAGTAGTTTGACAGGGACAGATACGCAGTATTTT. This translates into CASSLTGTDTQYF.